The clone carrying this T cell receptor (beta chain) was counted once. Its antigen remains unidentified. The data originate from a study of T cells in localized non-small cell lung cancer. Whole-study findings and limits: Analysis by sequencing included only one tumor region, so heterogeneity remains possible. Adjacent uninvolved lung tissue had the highest T cell clonality, exceeding tumor. Patients showing higher blood T cell density tended to see longer overall survival.

The CDR3 totals 15 residues. V shed 4 bases and J 9 bases; nucleotides not matched to a gene: 8. The V gene's germline CDR1 is SGHRS and CDR2 YFSETQ. Sequencing used immunoSEQ multiplex PCR; TCRdb keeps in-frame clones, though not all of them. The sample yields about 40,000 clones, 81% seen once. The chain carries TRBV5-1 and TRBJ2-1; 12 positions agree with TRBD1. Here the sequenced sample was peripheral blood mononuclear cells, taken before any cancer treatment. This TCR was recovered from a male donor older than 55 with stage II lung adenocarcinoma. Here the CDR3 DNA reads TGCGCCAGCAGCATGGTAGGGACAGGGGGCAGTGAGCAGTTCTTC. The encoded protein is CASSMVGTGGSEQFF.